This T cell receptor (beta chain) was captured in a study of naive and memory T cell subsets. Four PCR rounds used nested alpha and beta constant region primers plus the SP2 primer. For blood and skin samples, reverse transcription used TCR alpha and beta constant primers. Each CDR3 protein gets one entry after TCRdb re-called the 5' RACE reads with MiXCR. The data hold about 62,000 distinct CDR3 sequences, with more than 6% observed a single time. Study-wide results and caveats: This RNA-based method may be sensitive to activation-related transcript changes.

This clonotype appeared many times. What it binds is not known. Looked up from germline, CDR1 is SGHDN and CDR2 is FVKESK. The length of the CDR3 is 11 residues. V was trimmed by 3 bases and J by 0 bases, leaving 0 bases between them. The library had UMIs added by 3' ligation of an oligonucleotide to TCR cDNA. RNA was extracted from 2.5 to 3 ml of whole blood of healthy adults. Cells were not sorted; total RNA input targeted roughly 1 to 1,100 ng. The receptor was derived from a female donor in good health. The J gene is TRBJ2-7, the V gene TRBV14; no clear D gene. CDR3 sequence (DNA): TGTGCCAGCAGCCACTCCTACGAGCAGTACTTC. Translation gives CASSHSYEQYF.